The 3 T cell receptor beta chains below all came from one sample that was sequenced in a study of cytomegalovirus exposure and HLA in healthy donors. This PCR relied on a set of 60 Vbeta primers and 13 Jbeta primers. Here immunoSEQ multiplex PCR was the method, and the copy in TCRdb shows in-frame clones only, minus some. The repertoire has around 65,000 clones, 60% to 80% of them found once; the top ten carry 3%. The sequenced material came from PBMCs. The receptors come from a girl aged 5 to 17 in good health and CMV-seropositive.

The rearrangement uses TRBV29-1 and TRBJ2-7; TRBD1 matches 7 bases. Germline loops: CDR1 SQVTM, CDR2 ANQGSEA. The V and J ends lost 4 bases and 2 bases, in that order; junction bases with no gene match: 2. The CDR3 contains 12 residues. CDR3: CSVAGGTYEQYF. CDR3 nucleotides: TGCAGCGTTGCAGGGGGAACCTACGAGCAGTACTTC.

The V and J genes are TRBV10-3 and TRBJ1-3; tentative D call: TRBD1 (6 bases). The CDR3 is made up of 13 amino acids. V was cut by 5 bases and J by 4 bases, with 9 bases left in between. Germline lookup yields CDR1 ENHRY and CDR2 SYGVKD. CDR3 sequence: CAISTGRGNTIYF. Written as DNA, the CDR3 is TGTGCCATCAGTACAGGGCGCGGAAACACCATATATTTT.

V usage is TRBV4-3 and J usage is TRBJ2-2; weak D call: TRBD2 (7 bases). Trimming took 10 bases from V and 8 from J, leaving 23 bases between them. The CDR3 runs to 15 residues. The V gene's germline CDR1 is LGHNA and CDR2 YSLEER. CDR3 bases: TGCGCCACGGGAGAGGGAGGGGGATCTCCTGGGGAGCTGTTTTTT. This codes for CATGEGGGSPGELFF.